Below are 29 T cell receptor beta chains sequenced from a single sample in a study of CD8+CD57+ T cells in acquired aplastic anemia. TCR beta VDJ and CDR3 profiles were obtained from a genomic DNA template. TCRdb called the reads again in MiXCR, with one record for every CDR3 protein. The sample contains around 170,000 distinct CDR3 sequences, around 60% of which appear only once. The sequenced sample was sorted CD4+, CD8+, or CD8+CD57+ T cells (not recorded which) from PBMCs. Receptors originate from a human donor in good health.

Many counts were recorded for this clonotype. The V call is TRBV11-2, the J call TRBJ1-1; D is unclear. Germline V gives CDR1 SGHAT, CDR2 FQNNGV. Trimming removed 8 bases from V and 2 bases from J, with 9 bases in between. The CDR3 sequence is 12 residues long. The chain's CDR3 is CASGRGNTEAFF. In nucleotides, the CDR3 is TGTGCCAGCGGGAGAGGAAACACTGAAGCTTTCTTT.

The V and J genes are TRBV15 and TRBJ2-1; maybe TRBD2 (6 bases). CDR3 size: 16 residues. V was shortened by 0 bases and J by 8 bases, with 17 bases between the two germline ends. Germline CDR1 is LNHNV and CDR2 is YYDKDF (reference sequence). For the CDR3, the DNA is TGTGCCACCAGCAGAGATGGGGACTTGGGTATGGATGAGCAGTTCTTC. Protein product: CATSRDGDLGMDEQFF.

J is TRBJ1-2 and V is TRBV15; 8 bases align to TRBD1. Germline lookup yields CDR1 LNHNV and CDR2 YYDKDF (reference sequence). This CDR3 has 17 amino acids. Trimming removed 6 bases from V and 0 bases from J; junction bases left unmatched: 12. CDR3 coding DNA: TGTGCCACCAGTAGCACAGGGGGAAAGACTGCTAACTATGGCTACACCTTC. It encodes CATSSTGGKTANYGYTF.

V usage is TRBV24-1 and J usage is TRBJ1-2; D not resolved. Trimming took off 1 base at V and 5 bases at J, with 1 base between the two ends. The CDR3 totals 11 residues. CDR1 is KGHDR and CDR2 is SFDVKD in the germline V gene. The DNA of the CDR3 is TGTGCCACCAGTGATTTATATGGCTACACCTTC. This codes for CATSDLYGYTF.

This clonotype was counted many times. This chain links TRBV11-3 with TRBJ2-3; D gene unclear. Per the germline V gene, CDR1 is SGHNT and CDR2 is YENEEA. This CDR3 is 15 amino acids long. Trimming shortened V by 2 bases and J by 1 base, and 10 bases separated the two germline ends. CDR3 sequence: CASSLSQLGTDTQYF. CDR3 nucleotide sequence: TGTGCCAGCAGCTTATCACAGCTGGGCACAGATACGCAGTATTTT.

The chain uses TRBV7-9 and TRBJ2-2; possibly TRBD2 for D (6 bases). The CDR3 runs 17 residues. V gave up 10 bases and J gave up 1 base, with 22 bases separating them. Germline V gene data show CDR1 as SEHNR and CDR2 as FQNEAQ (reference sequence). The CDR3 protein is CATQKQTLALNTGELFF. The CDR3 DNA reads TGTGCCACCCAGAAACAGACACTAGCTTTGAACACCGGGGAGCTGTTTTTT.

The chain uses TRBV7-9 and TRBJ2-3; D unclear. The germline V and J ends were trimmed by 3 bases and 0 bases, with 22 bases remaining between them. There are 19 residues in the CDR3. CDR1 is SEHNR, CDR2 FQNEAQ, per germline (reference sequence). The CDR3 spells CASSFRRTAFRTSTDTQYF. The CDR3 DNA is TGTGCCAGCAGCTTTCGTCGGACGGCCTTCAGGACGAGCACAGATACGCAGTATTTT.

The chain's CDR3 is CASTSDILHTYGYTF. CDR3 bases: TGTGCCAGCACCTCCGACATCCTTCACACGTATGGCTACACCTTC. The chain is built from TRBV7-9 and TRBJ1-2; D uncertain. Germline loops: CDR1 SEHNR, CDR2 FQNEAQ (reference sequence). Trimming left V 7 bases short and J 5 bases short, with 20 bases between. The CDR3 sequence is 15 residues long.

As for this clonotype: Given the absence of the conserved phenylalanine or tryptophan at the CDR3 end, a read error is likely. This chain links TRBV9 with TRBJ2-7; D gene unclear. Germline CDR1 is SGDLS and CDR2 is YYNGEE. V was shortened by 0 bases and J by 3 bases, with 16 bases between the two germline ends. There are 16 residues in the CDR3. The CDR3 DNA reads TGTGCCAGCAGCGTAGAACCGACGGGTAGCTACTACGAGCAGTACTCC. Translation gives CASSVEPTGSYYEQYS.

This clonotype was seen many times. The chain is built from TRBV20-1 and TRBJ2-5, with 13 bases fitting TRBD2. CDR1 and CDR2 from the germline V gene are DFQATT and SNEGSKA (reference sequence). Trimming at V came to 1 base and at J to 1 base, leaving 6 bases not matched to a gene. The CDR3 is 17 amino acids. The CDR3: CSARGSGLAGLQETQYF. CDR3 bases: TGCAGTGCTAGAGGCTCGGGACTAGCGGGGCTCCAAGAGACCCAGTACTTC.

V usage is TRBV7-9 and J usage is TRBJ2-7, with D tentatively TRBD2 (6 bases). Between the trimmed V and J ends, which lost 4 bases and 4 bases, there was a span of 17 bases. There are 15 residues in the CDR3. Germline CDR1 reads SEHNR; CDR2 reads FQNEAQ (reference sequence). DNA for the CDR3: TGTGCCAGCAGCTCCCGCCGGGACTCTCCTTACGAGCAGTACTTC. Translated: CASSSRRDSPYEQYF.

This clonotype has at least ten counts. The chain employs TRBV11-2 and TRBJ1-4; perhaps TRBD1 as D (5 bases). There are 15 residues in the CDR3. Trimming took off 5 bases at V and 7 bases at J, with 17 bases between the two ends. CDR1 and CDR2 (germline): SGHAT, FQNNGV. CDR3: CASSLVGGGFEKLFF. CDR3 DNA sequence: TGTGCCAGCAGCCTGGTCGGGGGGGGTTTTGAAAAACTGTTTTTT.

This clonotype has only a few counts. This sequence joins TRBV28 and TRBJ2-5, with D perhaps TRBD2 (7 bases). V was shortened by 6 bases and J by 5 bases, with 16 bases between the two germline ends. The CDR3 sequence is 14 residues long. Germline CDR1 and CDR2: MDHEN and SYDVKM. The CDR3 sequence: CASRGAMGGETQYF. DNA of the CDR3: TGTGCCAGCAGGGGGGCCATGGGAGGGGAGACCCAGTACTTC.

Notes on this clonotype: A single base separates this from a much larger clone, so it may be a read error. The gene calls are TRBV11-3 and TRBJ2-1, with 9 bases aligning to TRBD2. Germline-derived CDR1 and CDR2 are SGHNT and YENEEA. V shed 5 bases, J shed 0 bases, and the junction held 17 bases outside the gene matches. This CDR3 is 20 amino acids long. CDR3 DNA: TGTGCCAGCAGCCCTAGGACTAGCGAGAGTGGGAAGGGCTCCTACAATGAGCAGTTCTTC. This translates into CASSPRTSESGKGSYNEQFF.

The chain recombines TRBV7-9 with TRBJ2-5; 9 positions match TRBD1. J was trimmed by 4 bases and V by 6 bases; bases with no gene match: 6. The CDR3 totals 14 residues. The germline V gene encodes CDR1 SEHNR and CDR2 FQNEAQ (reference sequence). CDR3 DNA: TGTGCCAGCAGTCGGGGACAGGGCACAGAGACCCAGTACTTC. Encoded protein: CASSRGQGTETQYF.

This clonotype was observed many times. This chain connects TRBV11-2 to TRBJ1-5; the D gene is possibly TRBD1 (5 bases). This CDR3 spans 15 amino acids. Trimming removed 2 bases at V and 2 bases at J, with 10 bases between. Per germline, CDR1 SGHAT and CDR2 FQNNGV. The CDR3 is CASSLWGRGNQPQHF. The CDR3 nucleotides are TGTGCCAGCAGCTTATGGGGGAGAGGCAATCAGCCCCAGCATTTT.

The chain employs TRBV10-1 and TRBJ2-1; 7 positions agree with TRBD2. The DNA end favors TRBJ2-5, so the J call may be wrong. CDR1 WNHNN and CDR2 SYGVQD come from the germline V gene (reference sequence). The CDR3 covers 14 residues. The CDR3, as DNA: TGCGCCAGCAGTGACCTGACTAGCCGTGGGACCCAGTACTTC. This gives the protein CASSDLTSRGTQYF.

In DNA, the CDR3 is TGTGCCAGCAGTGATAGGGTCCTTTGGGACAGGAGATATGGAAACACCATATATTTT. Its translation is CASSDRVLWDRRYGNTIYF. The rearrangement uses TRBV2 and TRBJ1-3; 8 bases line up with TRBD1. V trimming: 3 bases; J trimming: 3 bases; junction bases outside the gene matches: 16. The CDR3 is made up of 19 amino acids. Germline loops: CDR1 SNHLY, CDR2 FYNNEI.

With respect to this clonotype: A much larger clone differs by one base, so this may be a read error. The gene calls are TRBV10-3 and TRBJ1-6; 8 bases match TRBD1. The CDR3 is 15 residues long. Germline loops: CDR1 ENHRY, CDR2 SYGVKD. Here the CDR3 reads CAFSEPGTGNSPLHF. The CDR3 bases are TGTGCCTTCAGTGAACCCGGGACAGGCAATTCACCCCTCCACTTT.

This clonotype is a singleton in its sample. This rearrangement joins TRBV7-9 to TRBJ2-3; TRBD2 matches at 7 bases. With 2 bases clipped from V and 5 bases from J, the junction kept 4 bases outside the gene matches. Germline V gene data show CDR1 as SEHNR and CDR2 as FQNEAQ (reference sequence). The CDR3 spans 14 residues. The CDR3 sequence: CASSLSRERDTQYF. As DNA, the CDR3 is TGTGCCAGCAGCTTATCGCGGGAGAGAGATACGCAGTATTTT.

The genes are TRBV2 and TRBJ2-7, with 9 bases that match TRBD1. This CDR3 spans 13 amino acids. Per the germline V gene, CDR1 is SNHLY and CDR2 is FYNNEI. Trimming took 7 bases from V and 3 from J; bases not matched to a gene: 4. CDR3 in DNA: TGTGCCAGCACTACGGGACAGGGCTACGAGCAGTACTTC. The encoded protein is CASTTGQGYEQYF.

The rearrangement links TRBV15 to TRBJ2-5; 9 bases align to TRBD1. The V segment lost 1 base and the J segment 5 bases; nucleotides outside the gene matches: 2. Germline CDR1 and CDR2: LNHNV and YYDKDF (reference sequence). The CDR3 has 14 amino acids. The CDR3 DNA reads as TGTGCCACCAGCAGAGGTGGACAGGGGGAGACCCAGTACTTC. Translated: CATSRGGQGETQYF.

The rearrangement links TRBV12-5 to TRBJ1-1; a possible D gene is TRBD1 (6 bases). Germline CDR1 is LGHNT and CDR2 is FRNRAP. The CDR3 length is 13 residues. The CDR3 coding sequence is TGTGCCAGCAGACTAACAGGGAGCACTGAAGCTTTCTTT. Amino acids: CASRLTGSTEAFF. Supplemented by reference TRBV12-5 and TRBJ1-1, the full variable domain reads DARVTQTPRHKVTEMGQEVTMRCQPILGHNTVFWYRQTMMQGLELLAYFRNRAPLDDSGMPKDRFSAEMPDATLATLKIQPSEPRDSAVYFCASRLTGSTEAFFGQGTRLTVV.

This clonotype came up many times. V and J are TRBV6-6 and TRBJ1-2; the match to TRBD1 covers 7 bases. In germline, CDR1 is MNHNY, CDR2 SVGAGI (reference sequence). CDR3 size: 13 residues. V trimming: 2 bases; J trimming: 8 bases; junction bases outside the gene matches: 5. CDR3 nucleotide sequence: TGTGCCAGCAGTTACGGTACAGGGGCCGGCTACACCTTC. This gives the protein CASSYGTGAGYTF.

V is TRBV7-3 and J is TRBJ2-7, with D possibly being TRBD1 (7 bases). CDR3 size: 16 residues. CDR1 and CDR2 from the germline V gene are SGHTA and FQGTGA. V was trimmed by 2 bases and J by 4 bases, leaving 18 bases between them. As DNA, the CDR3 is TGTGCCAGCAGCTTAGATTCTGGCAGGGGGGCGTACGAGCAGTACTTC. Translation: CASSLDSGRGAYEQYF.

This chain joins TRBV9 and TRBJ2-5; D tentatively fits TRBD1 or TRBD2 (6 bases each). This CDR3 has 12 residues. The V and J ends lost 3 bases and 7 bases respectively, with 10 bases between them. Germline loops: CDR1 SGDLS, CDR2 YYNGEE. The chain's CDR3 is CASSAEGGTQYF. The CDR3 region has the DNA TGTGCCAGCAGCGCAGAGGGGGGGACCCAGTACTTC.

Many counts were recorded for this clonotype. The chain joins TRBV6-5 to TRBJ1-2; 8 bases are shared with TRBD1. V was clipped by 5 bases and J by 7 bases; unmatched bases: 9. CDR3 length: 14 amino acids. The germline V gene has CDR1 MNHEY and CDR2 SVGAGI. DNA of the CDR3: TGTGCCAGCAGTCTAACGGACAGGGAGGGTGGCTACACCTTC. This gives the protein CASSLTDREGGYTF.

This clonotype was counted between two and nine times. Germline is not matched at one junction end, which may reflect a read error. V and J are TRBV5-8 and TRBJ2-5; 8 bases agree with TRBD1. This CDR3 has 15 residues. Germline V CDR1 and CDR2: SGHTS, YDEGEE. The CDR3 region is CTSSFWQGAQETQYF. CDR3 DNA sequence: TGTACCAGCAGTTTCTGGCAGGGGGCGCAGGAGACCCAGTACTTC.

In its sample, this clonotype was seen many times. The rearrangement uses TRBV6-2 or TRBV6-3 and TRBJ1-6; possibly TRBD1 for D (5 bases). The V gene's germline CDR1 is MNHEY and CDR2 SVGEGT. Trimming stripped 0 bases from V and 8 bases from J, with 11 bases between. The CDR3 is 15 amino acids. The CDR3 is CASSYSWRGDSPLHF. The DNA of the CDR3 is TGTGCCAGCAGTTACTCCTGGAGGGGAGATTCACCCCTCCACTTT.